This T cell receptor beta chain is from a study of CD8+CD57+ T cells in acquired aplastic anemia (dated by TCRdb to the late 2010s). As for the study more broadly: On average, sorted CD4+ and CD8+ cells yielded roughly 3.4 ug of extracted DNA, with a range of roughly 0.18 to 30 ug. CD8+CD57+ expansion was defined as a frequency above the mean frequency observed in healthy subjects.

The CDR3 spans 12 residues, from the cysteine through the phenylalanine. Solely the CDR3 DNA is kept, with 36 bases framed from the first base. CDR1 and CDR2 (SNHLY, FYNNEI) derive from the germline V gene. Trimming removed 8 bases from V and 8 bases from J, leaving 15 bases between the germline ends. Genomic DNA served as template for TCR beta VDJ combination and CDR3 sequence profiling. An Illumina HiSeq 2000 was used for TCR repertoire sequencing. The authors' analysis ran thus. TRBV/TRBJ rearrangement plots, CDR3 size and DJ length profiles, and Simpson's diversity index were used to assess repertoires. The most abundant DNA sequence in the deep sequencing data was taken as the immunodominant clone. CDR3 amino acid sequences were screened for sharing across subjects and compared with published repertoires and the VDJdb database. In-frame beta chains were kept once TCRdb had trimmed the public reads at Q25 with fastp and called clones with MiXCR. Rows matching on CDR3 protein sequence are summarized as one entry with the most common DNA and genes. The V and J calls were not made by the authors but by TCRdb's processing. Recorded for this sample are some 170,000 distinct CDR3 sequences; roughly 43% of them occurred a single time. 1.1% of the sample belongs to the ten largest clones.

A note on this clonotype: Its antigen target is currently unknown. Qualities for individual bases were not recorded, and no much larger clone is one base off.

Flow cytometry had shown CD8+CD57+ cell expansion in the patients selected for sequencing. Every patient had a diagnosis of severe acquired aplastic anemia based on International Study of Aplastic Anemia and Agranulocytosis and Camitta criteria. Patients had received no therapy at the time of blood sampling. In this study, sorted CD4+ and CD8+ T cells from the blood of healthy subjects and of severe aplastic anemia patients had their TCR repertoires deep-sequenced. In the USA, patient enrollment took place under clinicaltrials.gov protocols 00001620, 01623167, 00001397, 00071045, 00081523 and 00961064. Ficoll-Paque density gradient centrifugation was used to isolate peripheral blood mononuclear cells. Before DNA was extracted, CD4+ and CD8+ T cells were sorted using either FACS or magnetic beads. Summary of the overall study and its limitations: Between patients and healthy controls, no significant difference in CD8+ Simpson's diversity was found (P=0.060). Roughly 30 CD8+ CDR3 sequences were shared between patients and controls but appeared highly expressed in patients and within their immunodominant clones.

This clonotype was sampled from a human donor with aplastic anemia. The chain employs TRBV2 and TRBJ1-1; the D region possibly corresponds to TRBD1 (6 bases align). Sequences were obtained from sorted CD4+, CD8+, or CD8+CD57+ T cells (not recorded which) from PBMCs. The DNA reads TGTGCCAGCGTACGTAGGGGGATAGAAGCTTTCTTT. This is translated as CASVRRGIEAFF.